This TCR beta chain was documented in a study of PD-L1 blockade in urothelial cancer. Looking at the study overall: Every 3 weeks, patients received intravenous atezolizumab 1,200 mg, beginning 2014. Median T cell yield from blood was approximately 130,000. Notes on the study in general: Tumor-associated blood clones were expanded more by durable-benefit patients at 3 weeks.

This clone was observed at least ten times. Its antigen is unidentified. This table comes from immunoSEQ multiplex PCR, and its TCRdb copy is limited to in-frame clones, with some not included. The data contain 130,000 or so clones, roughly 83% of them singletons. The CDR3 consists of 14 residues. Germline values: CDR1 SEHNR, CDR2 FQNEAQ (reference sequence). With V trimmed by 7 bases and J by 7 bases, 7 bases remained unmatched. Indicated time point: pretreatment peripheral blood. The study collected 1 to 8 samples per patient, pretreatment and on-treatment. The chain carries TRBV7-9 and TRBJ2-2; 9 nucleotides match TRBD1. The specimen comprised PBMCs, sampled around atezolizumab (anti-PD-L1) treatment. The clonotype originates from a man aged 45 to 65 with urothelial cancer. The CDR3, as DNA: TGTGCCAGCACCCGGGACAGGGTGCACGGGGAGCTGTTTTTT. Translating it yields CASTRDRVHGELFF.